The following is a TCR beta chain sequence with its context. The data belong to a study of shared clonotypes between healthy human individuals. The data were produced by immunoSEQ multiplex PCR, yet TCRdb's version contains in-frame clones alone and is incomplete. The sample contains about 2.4 million clones, 90% to 95% of which appear only once. CDR1 and CDR2 from the germline V gene are LNHDA and SQIVND (reference sequence). The CDR3 covers 15 residues. After removal of 8 bases from V and 6 bases from J, the junction contained 11 bases not matched to a gene. Sequenced material: naive CD4+ T cells sorted from blood. Subset defined: CD45RA+ positively selected. The sequence was obtained from a man between 18 and 29 years old in good health. The chain carries TRBV19 and TRBJ1-5, with 9 bases fitting TRBD1. The CDR3 protein is CASRVGDRASQPQHF. DNA for the CDR3: TGTGCCAGTCGAGTTGGGGACAGGGCTAGTCAGCCCCAGCATTTT.